This TCR beta chain was sequenced in a study of T cell responses to AZD1222 COVID-19 vaccine. Here immunoSEQ multiplex PCR was the method, and the copy in TCRdb shows in-frame clones only, minus some. The sample includes under 100,000 clones, around 85% seen only once; the top ten take around 8.2%. This receptor was obtained from an adult in good health. Sequenced here: peripheral blood, sampled on day 0 of AZD1222 vaccination.

The CDR3 loop reads CASLNLPGGWGYTF. The CDR3 coding sequence is TGTGCCAGCTTGAATCTCCCGGGGGGTTGGGGCTACACCTTC. The genes are TRBV28 and TRBJ1-2; a weak D match, TRBD1 (5 bases). The ends were cut back, 8 bases at V and 8 bases at J, with 21 bases in the middle. CDR3 length: 14 residues. The V gene's germline CDR1 is MDHEN and CDR2 SYDVKM.